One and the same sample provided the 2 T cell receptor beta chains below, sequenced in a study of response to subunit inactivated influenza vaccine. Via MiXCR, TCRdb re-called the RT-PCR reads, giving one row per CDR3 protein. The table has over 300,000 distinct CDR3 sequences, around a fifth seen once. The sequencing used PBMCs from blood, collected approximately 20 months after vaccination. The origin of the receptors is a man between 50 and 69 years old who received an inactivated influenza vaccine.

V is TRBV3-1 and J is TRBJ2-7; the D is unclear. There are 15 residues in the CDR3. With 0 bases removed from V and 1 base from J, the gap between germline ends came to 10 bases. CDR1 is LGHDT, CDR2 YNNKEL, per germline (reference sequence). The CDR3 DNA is TGTGCCAGCAGCCAAGAGGTAACCGCTTCCTACGAGCAGTACTTC. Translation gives CASSQEVTASYEQYF.

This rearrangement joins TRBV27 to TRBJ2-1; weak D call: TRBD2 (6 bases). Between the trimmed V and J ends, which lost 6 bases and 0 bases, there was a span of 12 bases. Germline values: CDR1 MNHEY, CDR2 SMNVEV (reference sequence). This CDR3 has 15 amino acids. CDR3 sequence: CASRVAVSSYNEQFF. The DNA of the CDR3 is TGTGCCAGCAGAGTAGCGGTAAGCTCCTACAATGAGCAGTTCTTC.